This entry lists 18 T cell receptor beta chains sequenced from one sample in a study of blood T cells in healthy people across ages. For the second PCR, which ran for 7 to 11 cycles, a sample-barcoded 5' primer and a J-beta primer mix were used. One entry per CDR3 protein results from TCRdb running MiXCR on the 5' RACE reads. This sample has roughly 1.5 million distinct CDR3 sequences; 35% to 45% occur once, and the top ten carry under 5%. Sequencing was performed on blood. The receptor source for this set is a woman aged 18-29 years in good health.

The sample holds a few counts of this clonotype. The rearrangement links TRBV6-6 to TRBJ2-6; D is possibly TRBD2 (6 bases). Between the trimmed V and J ends, which lost 6 bases and 3 bases, there was a span of 15 bases. Germline loops: CDR1 MNHNY, CDR2 SVGAGI (reference sequence). The CDR3 length is 16 residues. The CDR3 DNA reads TGTGCCAGCAGCCTTCAGACTAGAGTTGGGGCCAACGTCCTGACTTTC. Translation gives CASSLQTRVGANVLTF.

The chain has TRBV3-1 and TRBJ2-3; 11 positions match TRBD2. The germline V gene has CDR1 LGHDT and CDR2 YNNKEL (reference sequence). Trimming removed 4 bases from V and 1 base from J; junction bases left unmatched: 7. The CDR3 runs to 17 residues. The CDR3 protein is CASSRPLAGDGTDTQYF. The CDR3 DNA reads as TGTGCCAGCAGCCGCCCACTAGCGGGAGACGGCACAGATACGCAGTATTTT.

In its sample, this clonotype was seen many times. V is TRBV4-2 and J is TRBJ2-1, with TRBD2 identical over 12 bases. V trimming: 4 bases; J trimming: 4 bases; junction bases outside the gene matches: 5. The CDR3 runs to 16 residues. Per the germline V gene, CDR1 is LGHNA and CDR2 is YNFKEQ. The DNA for the CDR3 is TGTGCCAGCAGCCCAGGACTAGCGGGATCATACAATGAGCAGTTCTTC. This codes for CASSPGLAGSYNEQFF.

This chain uses TRBV6-2 or TRBV6-3 with TRBJ2-3; no reliable D call. Per germline, CDR1 MNHEY and CDR2 SVGEGT. V shed 6 bases and J shed 0 bases, with 13 bases lying between them. This CDR3 is 15 amino acids long. CDR3 protein: CASRNRLSSTDTQYF. Here the CDR3 DNA reads TGTGCCAGCAGAAATAGACTGAGTAGCACAGATACGCAGTATTTT.

The chain has TRBV7-9 and TRBJ2-1; D call uncertain. The CDR3 spans 16 residues. CDR1 is SEHNR and CDR2 is FQNEAQ in the germline V gene (reference sequence). V was pared by 2 bases and J by 0 bases, with 11 bases between. The CDR3 sequence is CASSLPLVVSYNEQFF. DNA of the CDR3: TGTGCCAGCAGCTTACCTCTCGTAGTCTCCTACAATGAGCAGTTCTTC. The entire variable domain, with the rest obtained from reference TRBV7-9 and TRBJ2-1, is as follows: DTGVSQNPRHKITKRGQNVTFRCDPISEHNRLYWYRQTLGQGPEFLTYFQNEAQLEKSRLLSDRFSAERPKGSFSTLEIQRTEQGDSAMYLCASSLPLVVSYNEQFFGPGTRLTVL.

This clonotype was detected a few times. The gene calls are TRBV7-2 and TRBJ2-7, with D unresolved. The germline CDR1 and CDR2 sequences are SGHTA and FQGNSA. The CDR3 has 18 amino acids. Trimming removed 0 bases from V and 6 bases from J, with 24 bases in between. The CDR3 DNA sequence: TGTGCCAGCAGCTTAGCGCCCCTTATCTCCCGGCAACGGGTCGAGCAGTACTTC. Translating gives CASSLAPLISRQRVEQYF.

The J gene is TRBJ2-5, the V gene TRBV11-2; no definite D call. V was shortened by 5 bases and J by 2 bases, with 9 bases between the two germline ends. CDR3 length: 13 amino acids. The germline V gene encodes CDR1 SGHAT and CDR2 FQNNGV. The CDR3 region is CASSPAPQETQYF. As DNA, the CDR3 is TGTGCCAGCAGCCCGGCCCCTCAAGAGACCCAGTACTTC.

CDR3: CASRRASRGRSYEQYF. Here the CDR3 DNA reads TGTGCCAGCAGGCGCGCAAGCAGGGGGCGCAGCTACGAGCAGTACTTC. This chain joins TRBV6-2 or TRBV6-3 and TRBJ2-7, with 8 bases matching TRBD1. With 6 bases clipped from V and 3 bases from J, the junction kept 13 bases outside the gene matches. Germline assignment: CDR1 MNHEY and CDR2 SVGEGT. This CDR3 is 16 amino acids long.

CDR3 DNA: TGCGCCAGCAGTCCCCAGGGGGCTAACGAGCAGTACTTC. Encoded protein: CASSPQGANEQYF. The V call is TRBV5-1, the J call TRBJ2-5, with 8 bases fitting TRBD1. The better agreement between TRBJ2-7 and the DNA end casts doubt on the J call. Germline values: CDR1 SGHRS, CDR2 YFSETQ. This CDR3 spans 13 amino acids.

The V gene is TRBV12-3 or TRBV12-4, the J gene TRBJ1-2, with D tentatively TRBD1 (5 bases). V dropped 4 bases and J dropped 3 bases, with 21 bases sitting between them. The CDR3 contains 17 residues. DNA of the CDR3: TGTGCCAGCAGTTCCTGGGGACCCGCAGGGTTCCACTATGGCTACACCTTC. This gives the protein CASSSWGPAGFHYGYTF.

The chain couples TRBV21-1 to TRBJ2-4; the table calls TRBD1, which could not be checked here. The last part of the DNA fits TRBJ2-5 better; the J call may be wrong. TRBV21-1 is designated a pseudogene. This CDR3 has 17 amino acids. CDR3 coding DNA: TGTGCCAGCAGCAAAGGGCCCCAAGAAGGGGTTGGAGAGACCCAGTACTTC. As protein: CASSKGPQEGVGETQYF.

The gene calls are TRBV19 and TRBJ2-2, with 10 nucleotides matching TRBD1. Germline CDR1 LNHDA, CDR2 SQIVND (reference sequence). The CDR3 is made up of 16 amino acids. Losses at the gene ends were 5 bases for V and 2 bases for J; bases not matched to a gene: 5. CDR3 sequence: CASSPGQGPNTGELFF. CDR3 sequence (DNA): TGTGCCAGTAGTCCGGGACAGGGGCCAAACACCGGGGAGCTGTTTTTT.

In this sample, this clonotype turned up a few times. The chain recombines TRBV19 with TRBJ1-2; unclear D gene. The V end lost 5 bases, the J end lost 2 bases, and 24 bases lay between the germline ends. The CDR3 sequence is 18 residues long. Per germline, CDR1 LNHDA and CDR2 SQIVND (reference sequence). The CDR3 bases are TGTGCCAGTAGTCCGAGAGGTCGGCAGTCAACATTAAACTATGGCTACACCTTC. Encoded protein: CASSPRGRQSTLNYGYTF.

This chain connects TRBV28 to TRBJ2-4, with a tentative D call TRBD2 (5 bases). The J call may be mistaken, given a closer DNA end match to TRBJ2-5. The CDR3 length is 13 residues. Germline CDR1 is MDHEN and CDR2 is SYDVKM. The CDR3 region has the DNA TGTGCCAGCAGTCTATCGGGGATGGGGACCCAGTACTTC. It encodes CASSLSGMGTQYF.

In regard to this clonotype: A much bigger clone sits one base away, suggesting this may be a read error. The chain carries TRBV7-6 and TRBJ2-6; tentative D call: TRBD1 (5 bases). The CDR3 spans 16 residues. Germline assignment: CDR1 SGHVS and CDR2 FNYEAQ. Here the CDR3 reads CASSFSYGPGANVLAF. The CDR3 region has the DNA TGTGCCAGCAGCTTTAGCTACGGGCCTGGGGCCAACGTCCTGGCTTTC.

V is TRBV18 and J is TRBJ2-3; the match to TRBD2 covers 8 bases. Germline values: CDR1 KGHSH, CDR2 LQKENI. The CDR3 runs to 14 residues. The V and J ends lost 4 bases and 6 bases, in that order; junction bases with no gene match: 6. CDR3 sequence (DNA): TGTGCCAGCTCACGGCGGGGGGCGATGGATACGCAGTATTTT. Its protein is CASSRRGAMDTQYF.

V gene TRBV24-1 combines with J gene TRBJ2-4; TRBD2 is a possible D gene (7 bases). The germline CDR1 and CDR2 sequences are KGHDR and SFDVKD. Trimming left V 2 bases short and J 8 bases short, with 15 bases between. This CDR3 region has 15 residues. CDR3 DNA sequence: TGTGCCACCAGTGATTCCGGGGGGCGAGGAGACATTCAGTACTTC. Translated, it gives CATSDSGGRGDIQYF.

V usage is TRBV6-2 or TRBV6-3 and J usage is TRBJ2-7, with no clear D. The CDR3 has 14 residues. Germline V gene data show CDR1 as MNHEY and CDR2 as SVGEGT. V shed 5 bases and J shed 3 bases, with 14 bases lying between them. The CDR3 DNA sequence: TGTGCCAGCAGTGCATGGCAGGCCCTCTACGAGCAGTACTTC. Translating it yields CASSAWQALYEQYF.